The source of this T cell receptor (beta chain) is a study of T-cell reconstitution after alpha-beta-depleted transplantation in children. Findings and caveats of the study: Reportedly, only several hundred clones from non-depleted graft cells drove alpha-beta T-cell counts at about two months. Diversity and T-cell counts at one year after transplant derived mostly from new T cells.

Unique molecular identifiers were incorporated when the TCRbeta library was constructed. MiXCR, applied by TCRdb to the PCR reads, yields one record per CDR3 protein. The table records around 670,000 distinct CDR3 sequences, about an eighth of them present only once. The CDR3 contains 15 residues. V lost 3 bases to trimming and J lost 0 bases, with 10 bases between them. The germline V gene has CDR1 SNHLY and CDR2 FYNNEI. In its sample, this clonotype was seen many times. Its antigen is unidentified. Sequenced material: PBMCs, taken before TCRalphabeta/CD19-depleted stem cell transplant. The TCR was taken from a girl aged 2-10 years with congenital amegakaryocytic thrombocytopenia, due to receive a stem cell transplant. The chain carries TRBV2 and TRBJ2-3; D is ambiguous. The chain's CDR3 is CASSDGGTSTDTQYF. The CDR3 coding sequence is TGTGCCAGCAGTGATGGCGGAACTAGCACAGATACGCAGTATTTT.